The 9 T cell receptor beta chains below all came from one sample that was sequenced in a study of T-cell reconstitution after alpha-beta-depleted transplantation in children. Library preparation (for TCRbeta) was performed with unique molecular identifiers. In TCRdb, the PCR reads were re-called with MiXCR into one record per CDR3 protein. The sample yields hundreds of thousands of distinct CDR3 sequences, around 14% seen once. The sample was PBMCs, taken before TCRalphabeta/CD19-depleted stem cell transplant. The origin of the receptors is a girl aged 2 to 9 with congenital amegakaryocytic thrombocytopenia, due to receive a stem cell transplant.

This chain uses TRBV30 with TRBJ2-5, with TRBD1 as a possible D gene (6 bases). The V end was cut by 3 bases, the J end by 5 bases, with 13 bases between. The CDR3 extends over 13 amino acids. Germline lookup yields CDR1 GTSNPN and CDR2 SVGIG (reference sequence). The DNA for the CDR3 is TGTGCCTGGAGCAGGGGAACGGAGGAGACCCAGTACTTC. This translates into CAWSRGTEETQYF.

This clonotype has only a few counts. The CDR3 DNA sequence: TGTGCCAGCAGTTCCCCCCCTCTCGGGGAGCAGTACTTC. This sequence encodes CASSSPPLGEQYF. This chain uses TRBV12-3 or TRBV12-4 with TRBJ2-7; D unresolved. Trimming stripped 4 bases from V and 7 bases from J, with 14 bases between. The CDR3 spans 13 residues.

This clonotype has at least ten counts. The rearrangement uses TRBV6-5 and TRBJ1-5; D is possibly TRBD1 (6 bases). With 3 bases removed from V and 4 bases from J, the gap between germline ends came to 19 bases. The CDR3 extends over 17 amino acids. Germline V gives CDR1 MNHEY, CDR2 SVGAGI. CDR3 nucleotide sequence: TGTGCCAGCAGTTATAACATAGGGGGGGGGAAAAATCAGCCCCAGCATTTT. This translates into CASSYNIGGGKNQPQHF.

This clonotype has ten or more counts. The chain links TRBV5-1 to TRBJ1-2; D is possibly TRBD1 (5 bases). Germline assignment: CDR1 SGHRS and CDR2 YFSETQ. The CDR3 is made up of 15 amino acids. V was shortened by 0 bases and J by 8 bases, with 17 bases between the two germline ends. The CDR3 loop is CASSLDGAPLWGYTF. CDR3 DNA: TGCGCCAGCAGCTTGGACGGGGCGCCCTTATGGGGCTACACCTTC.

There are many counts of this clonotype. The chain is built from TRBV7-8 and TRBJ2-2; a possible D gene is TRBD1 (5 bases). Trimming removed 2 bases at V and 3 bases at J, with 10 bases between. In germline, CDR1 is SGHVS, CDR2 FQNEAQ. This CDR3 region has 15 residues. The CDR3 loop reads CASSLFDSDTGELFF. The CDR3, as DNA: TGTGCCAGCAGCTTATTTGACAGCGACACCGGGGAGCTGTTTTTT.

This clonotype was seen a few times. The chain carries TRBV29-1 and TRBJ2-1; 10 bases are shared with TRBD2. This CDR3 comprises 15 residues. The V gene's germline CDR1 is SQVTM and CDR2 ANQGSEA. Trimming cost V 3 bases and J 2 bases; bases outside gene matches: 4. The CDR3 loop reads CSVDGLAGAYNEQFF. The CDR3 DNA reads TGCAGCGTTGATGGGCTAGCGGGAGCCTACAATGAGCAGTTCTTC.

Remarks on this clonotype: This sequence may be a read error, since a much larger clone differs from it by one base. This chain's CDR3 is CASSHPQVHNSPLHF. CDR3 DNA: TGTGCCAGCAGCCATCCCCAGGTCCATAATTCACCCCTCCACTTT. The V call is TRBV11-2, the J call TRBJ1-6; D gene ambiguous. V was trimmed by 5 bases and J by 5 bases, leaving 13 bases between them. CDR1 and CDR2 (germline): SGHAT, FQNNGV. CDR3 size: 15 residues.

This clonotype has only a few counts. V gene TRBV11-2 combines with J gene TRBJ2-1; 10 bases line up with TRBD2. The CDR3 is 15 amino acids. Germline V gene data show CDR1 as SGHAT and CDR2 as FQNNGV. V gave up 4 bases and J gave up 12 bases; unmatched junction bases: 12. The CDR3 here is CASSSRGLAGAPQFF. CDR3 nucleotide sequence: TGTGCCAGCAGCTCACGAGGGCTAGCGGGAGCGCCGCAGTTCTTC. Filled out from reference TRBV11-2 and TRBJ2-1, the complete variable domain reads EAGVAQSPRYKIIEKRQSVAFWCNPISGHATLYWYQQILGQGPKLLIQFQNNGVVDDSQLPKDRFSAERLKGVDSTLKIQPAKLEDSAVYLCASSSRGLAGAPQFFGPGTRLTVL.

The chain combines TRBV14 with TRBJ2-2, with D unclear. The CDR3 totals 13 residues. The V gene's germline CDR1 is SGHDN and CDR2 FVKESK. Trimming removed 5 bases from V and 6 bases from J, with 10 bases in between. The CDR3 sequence: CASSSWASGELFF. For the CDR3, the DNA is TGTGCCAGCAGCTCCTGGGCGTCCGGGGAGCTGTTTTTT.